Below are 13 T cell receptor beta chains sequenced from a single sample in a study of shared clonotypes between healthy human individuals. Generated by immunoSEQ multiplex PCR, the TCRdb table keeps only in-frame clones and is missing some. The sample shows 2 million to 2.5 million clones, over 85% of them seen only once. The sample taken for sequencing was naive CD4+ T cells from PBMCs. Subset in this sample: CD45RA+ positively selected. The receptors stem from a man younger than 30 in good health. Some clones in this sample may be carry-over from other donors' samples.

The chain links TRBV29-1 to TRBJ1-2; D possibly corresponds to TRBD1 (6 bases). The CDR3 sequence is 13 residues long. CDR1 is SQVTM and CDR2 is ANQGSEA in the germline V gene. V was shortened by 3 bases and J by 4 bases, with 12 bases between the two germline ends. The CDR3 DNA reads TGCAGCGTTGACTCCAGGGGCGTCTATGGCTACACCTTC. Protein product: CSVDSRGVYGYTF.

V is TRBV27 and J is TRBJ1-1; no definite D call. Germline lookup yields CDR1 MNHEY and CDR2 SMNVEV (reference sequence). The CDR3 has 19 residues. The V end was cut by 3 bases, the J end by 1 base, with 24 bases between. Written as DNA, the CDR3 is TGTGCCAGCAGTTTTGGTACGGGTTTGGGAAGGATCAGGAACACTGAAGCTTTCTTT. Its translation is CASSFGTGLGRIRNTEAFF.

The chain combines TRBV7-2 with TRBJ1-1, with 9 positions matching TRBD1. In germline, CDR1 is SGHTA, CDR2 FQGNSA. The CDR3 contains 16 residues. J was trimmed by 3 bases and V by 6 bases; bases with no gene match: 11. CDR3 residues: CASRDRGRWLDTEAFF. CDR3 nucleotides: TGTGCCAGCAGGGACAGGGGCAGGTGGCTGGACACTGAAGCTTTCTTT.

The chain combines TRBV7-2 with TRBJ2-6, with 7 bases fitting TRBD1. CDR1 SGHTA and CDR2 FQGNSA come from the germline V gene. The CDR3 spans 18 residues. Losses at the gene ends were 5 bases for V and 0 bases for J; bases not matched to a gene: 10. The CDR3 spells CASSRDSQPTSGANVLTF. CDR3 sequence (DNA): TGTGCCAGCAGCCGGGACAGTCAGCCAACCTCTGGGGCCAACGTCCTGACTTTC.

V and J are TRBV13 and TRBJ1-1, with TRBD1 identical over 9 bases. This CDR3 has 15 amino acids. V lost 6 bases to trimming and J lost 0 bases; unmatched junction nucleotides: 5. Germline V gene data show CDR1 as PRHDT and CDR2 as FYEKMQ (reference sequence). CDR3 sequence reads: CASSSGTGLNTEAFF. For the CDR3, the DNA is TGTGCCAGCAGTTCCGGGACAGGGTTGAACACTGAAGCTTTCTTT.

The V and J genes are TRBV18 and TRBJ1-2, with 7 nucleotides matching TRBD1. V shed 4 bases, J shed 6 bases, and the junction held 11 bases outside the gene matches. The CDR3 has 15 amino acids. Per the germline V gene, CDR1 is KGHSH and CDR2 is LQKENI. The CDR3 DNA follows: TGTGCCAGCTCACGACGGGACAGCCTAGCAGATGGCTACACCTTC. It is translated as CASSRRDSLADGYTF.

The chain combines TRBV6-5 with TRBJ1-1, with unresolved D. CDR3 size: 15 residues. Germline loops: CDR1 MNHEY, CDR2 SVGAGI. Trimming left V 7 bases short and J 1 base short, with 16 bases between. The DNA for the CDR3 is TGTGCCAGCACCCCCCGTTGGCAGACGAACACTGAAGCTTTCTTT. It translates to CASTPRWQTNTEAFF.

Worth noting for this clone: This sample includes further DNA sequences coding for the same CDR3. V usage is TRBV19 and J usage is TRBJ2-3, with TRBD1 matching 7 bases. V dropped 6 bases and J dropped 3; count of bases not matched to a gene: 6. Germline V CDR1 and CDR2: LNHDA, SQIVND (reference sequence). The CDR3 totals 14 residues. The CDR3 DNA follows: TGTGCCAGTAGCAGGGACAGAAAAACAGATACGCAGTATTTT. This gives the protein CASSRDRKTDTQYF.

The chain links TRBV11-3 to TRBJ2-3; 9 bases are shared with TRBD2. V shed 4 bases and J 5 bases; nucleotides not matched to a gene: 4. This CDR3 is 14 amino acids long. Looked up from germline, CDR1 is SGHNT and CDR2 is YENEEA. CDR3 DNA sequence: TGTGCCAGCAGCTCCACGCGGGAGGGAGATACGCAGTATTTT. Amino acids: CASSSTREGDTQYF.

V usage is TRBV29-1 and J usage is TRBJ2-5; tentative D call: TRBD1 (5 bases). The V gene's germline CDR1 is SQVTM and CDR2 ANQGSEA. The CDR3 covers 13 residues. Trimming removed 0 bases from V and 6 bases from J, with 11 bases in between. This CDR3 reads CSVEDLREQTQYF. The CDR3 region has the DNA TGCAGCGTTGAAGATCTCAGGGAACAGACCCAGTACTTC. The full variable domain, completed using reference TRBV29-1 and TRBJ2-5, is SAVISQKPSRDICQRGTSLTIQCQVDSQVTMMFWYRQQPGQSLTLIATANQGSEATYESGFVIDKFPISRPNLTFSTLTVSNMSPEDSSIYLCSVEDLREQTQYFGPGTRLLVL.

The table lists this clone with a few counts. The identical CDR3 is also encoded by other nucleotide sequences in the sample. CDR3 nucleotide sequence: TGCGCCAGCAGCTTGGGGACAGGGGCCAACACTGAAGCTTTCTTT. Translated: CASSLGTGANTEAFF. V gene TRBV5-1 combines with J gene TRBJ1-1, with 9 positions matching TRBD1. This CDR3 has 15 amino acids. V dropped 0 bases and J dropped 2; count of bases not matched to a gene: 2. CDR1 is SGHRS and CDR2 is YFSETQ in the germline V gene.

The V and J genes are TRBV5-1 and TRBJ2-5; tentative D call: TRBD2 (6 bases). V was clipped by 4 bases and J by 4 bases, with 23 bases between them. The CDR3 is 17 amino acids. Germline V CDR1 and CDR2: SGHRS, YFSETQ. The CDR3 here is CASSAGSRTQPPETQYF. DNA for the CDR3: TGCGCCAGCAGCGCCGGGAGTCGGACACAACCCCCAGAGACCCAGTACTTC. Drawing the rest from reference TRBV5-1 and TRBJ2-5, the complete variable domain is KAGVTQTPRYLIKTRGQQVTLSCSPISGHRSVSWYQQTPGQGLQFLFEYFSETQRNKGNFPGRFSGRQFSNSRSEMNVSTLELGDSALYLCASSAGSRTQPPETQYFGPGTRLLVL.

This clone was recorded a few times. The chain is built from TRBV30 and TRBJ1-1; tentative D call: TRBD1 (5 bases). The CDR3 has 11 residues. The V gene lost 8 bases and the J gene lost 8 bases, with 15 bases spanning the gap. Germline V gives CDR1 GTSNPN, CDR2 SVGIG (reference sequence). The CDR3 sequence: CARNRDGEAFF. CDR3 DNA: TGTGCCCGAAACCGGGACGGAGAAGCTTTCTTT.